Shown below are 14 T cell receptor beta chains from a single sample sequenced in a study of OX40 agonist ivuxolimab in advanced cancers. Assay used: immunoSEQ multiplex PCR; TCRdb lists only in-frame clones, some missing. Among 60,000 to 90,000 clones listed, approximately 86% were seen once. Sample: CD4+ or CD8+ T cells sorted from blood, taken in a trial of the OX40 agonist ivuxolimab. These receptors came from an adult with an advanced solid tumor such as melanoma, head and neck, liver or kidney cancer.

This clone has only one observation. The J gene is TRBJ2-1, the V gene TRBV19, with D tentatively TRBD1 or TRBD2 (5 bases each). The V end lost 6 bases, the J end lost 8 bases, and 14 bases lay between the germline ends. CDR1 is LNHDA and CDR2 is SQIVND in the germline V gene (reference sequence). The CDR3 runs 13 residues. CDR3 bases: TGTGCCAGTAGGGGACCCTTAAGGGATGAGCAGTTCTTC. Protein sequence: CASRGPLRDEQFF.

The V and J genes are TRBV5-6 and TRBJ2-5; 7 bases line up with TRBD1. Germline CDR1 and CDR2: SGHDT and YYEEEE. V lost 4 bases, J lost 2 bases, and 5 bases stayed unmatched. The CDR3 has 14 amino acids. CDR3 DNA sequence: TGTGCCAGCAGCCCGTGGGACAGACAAGAGACCCAGTACTTC. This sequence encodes CASSPWDRQETQYF.

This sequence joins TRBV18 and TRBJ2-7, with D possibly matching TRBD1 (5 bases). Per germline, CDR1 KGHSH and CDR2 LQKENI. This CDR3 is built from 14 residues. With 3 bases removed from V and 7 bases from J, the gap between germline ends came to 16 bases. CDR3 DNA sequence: TGTGCCAGCTCACCCCCTCAACAGGATCGGGAGCAGTACTTC. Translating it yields CASSPPQQDREQYF. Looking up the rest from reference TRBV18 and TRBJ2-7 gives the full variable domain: NAGVMQNPRHLVRRRGQEARLRCSPMKGHSHVYWYRQLPEEGLKFMVYLQKENIIDESGMPKERFSAEFPKEGPSILRIQQVVRGDSAAYFCASSPPQQDREQYFGPGTRLTVT.

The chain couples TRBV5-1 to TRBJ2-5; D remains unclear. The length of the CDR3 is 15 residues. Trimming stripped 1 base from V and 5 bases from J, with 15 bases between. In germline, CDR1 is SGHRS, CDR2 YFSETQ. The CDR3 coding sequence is TGCGCCAGCAGCTTGAATACTGCGCCCGGGGAGACCCAGTACTTC. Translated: CASSLNTAPGETQYF.

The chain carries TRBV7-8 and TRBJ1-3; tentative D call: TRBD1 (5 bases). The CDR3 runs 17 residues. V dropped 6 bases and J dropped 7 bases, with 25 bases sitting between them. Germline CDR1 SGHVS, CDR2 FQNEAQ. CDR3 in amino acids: CASSPRAGTPPRNTIYF. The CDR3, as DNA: TGTGCCAGCAGTCCTAGGGCCGGGACCCCCCCGAGGAACACCATATATTTT.

CDR3 in DNA: TGTGCCAGCAGCCGAGCGGGCAACCAAGAGACCCAGTACTTC. This sequence encodes CASSRAGNQETQYF. This chain links TRBV7-6 with TRBJ2-5, with D perhaps matching TRBD2 (6 bases). V lost 5 bases and J 0 bases, leaving 10 bases between the germline ends. CDR3 length: 14 amino acids. Per germline, CDR1 SGHVS and CDR2 FNYEAQ.

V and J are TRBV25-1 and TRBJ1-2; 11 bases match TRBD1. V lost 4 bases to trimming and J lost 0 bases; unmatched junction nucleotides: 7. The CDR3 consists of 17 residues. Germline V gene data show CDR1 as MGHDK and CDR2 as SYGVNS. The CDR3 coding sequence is TGTGCCAGCAGTGGTAGACCGGGACAGGGGGCTAACTATGGCTACACCTTC. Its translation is CASSGRPGQGANYGYTF.

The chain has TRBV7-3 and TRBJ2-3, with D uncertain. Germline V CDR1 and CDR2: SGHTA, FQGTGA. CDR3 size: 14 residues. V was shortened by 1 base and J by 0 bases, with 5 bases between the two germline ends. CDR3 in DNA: TGTGCCAGCAGCTTAAGTCATAGCACAGATACGCAGTATTTT. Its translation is CASSLSHSTDTQYF.

In DNA, the CDR3 is TGTGCCAGCAGTCCTCTGACAAGCCCTCGCGAGCAGTACTTC. It codes for CASSPLTSPREQYF. V is TRBV27 and J is TRBJ2-7; D is undetermined. The germline V and J ends were trimmed by 5 bases and 6 bases, with 17 bases remaining between them. The V gene's germline CDR1 is MNHEY and CDR2 SMNVEV (reference sequence). There are 14 residues in the CDR3.

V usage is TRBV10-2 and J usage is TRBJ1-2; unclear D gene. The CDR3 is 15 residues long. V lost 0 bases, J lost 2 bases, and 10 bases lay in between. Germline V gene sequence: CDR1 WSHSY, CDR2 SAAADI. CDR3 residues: CASSESMTSNYGYTF. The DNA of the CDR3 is TGCGCCAGCAGTGAGTCGATGACAAGCAACTATGGCTACACCTTC.

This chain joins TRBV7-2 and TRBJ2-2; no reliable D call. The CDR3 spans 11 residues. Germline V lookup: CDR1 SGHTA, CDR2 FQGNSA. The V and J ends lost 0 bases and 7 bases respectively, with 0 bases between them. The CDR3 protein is CASSLAGELFF. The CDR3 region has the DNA TGTGCCAGCAGCTTAGCCGGGGAGCTGTTTTTT. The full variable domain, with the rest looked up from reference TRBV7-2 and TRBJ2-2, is GAGVSQSPSNKVTEKGKDVELRCDPISGHTALYWYRQSLGQGLEFLIYFQGNSAPDKSGLPSDRFSAERTGGSVSTLTIQRTQQEDSAVYLCASSLAGELFFGEGSRLTVL.

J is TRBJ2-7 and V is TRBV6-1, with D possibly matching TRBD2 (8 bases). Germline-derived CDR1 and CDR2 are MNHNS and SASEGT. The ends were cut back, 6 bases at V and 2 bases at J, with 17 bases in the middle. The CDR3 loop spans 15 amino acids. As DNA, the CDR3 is TGTGCCAGCAGACTGACGGGAGGGGGCCCCTACGAGCAGTACTTC. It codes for CASRLTGGGPYEQYF.

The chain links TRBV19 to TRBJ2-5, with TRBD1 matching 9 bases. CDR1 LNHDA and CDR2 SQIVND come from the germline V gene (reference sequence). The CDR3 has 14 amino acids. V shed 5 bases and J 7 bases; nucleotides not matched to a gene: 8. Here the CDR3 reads CASSQGQGIGTQYF. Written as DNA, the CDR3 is TGTGCCAGTAGTCAGGGACAGGGTATCGGGACCCAGTACTTC.

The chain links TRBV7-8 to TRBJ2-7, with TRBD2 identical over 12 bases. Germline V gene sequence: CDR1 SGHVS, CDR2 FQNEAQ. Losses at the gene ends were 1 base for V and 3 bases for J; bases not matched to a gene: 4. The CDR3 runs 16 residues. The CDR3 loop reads CASSLGTSGTFYEQYF. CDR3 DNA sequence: TGTGCCAGCAGCTTAGGGACTAGCGGGACCTTCTACGAGCAGTACTTC.